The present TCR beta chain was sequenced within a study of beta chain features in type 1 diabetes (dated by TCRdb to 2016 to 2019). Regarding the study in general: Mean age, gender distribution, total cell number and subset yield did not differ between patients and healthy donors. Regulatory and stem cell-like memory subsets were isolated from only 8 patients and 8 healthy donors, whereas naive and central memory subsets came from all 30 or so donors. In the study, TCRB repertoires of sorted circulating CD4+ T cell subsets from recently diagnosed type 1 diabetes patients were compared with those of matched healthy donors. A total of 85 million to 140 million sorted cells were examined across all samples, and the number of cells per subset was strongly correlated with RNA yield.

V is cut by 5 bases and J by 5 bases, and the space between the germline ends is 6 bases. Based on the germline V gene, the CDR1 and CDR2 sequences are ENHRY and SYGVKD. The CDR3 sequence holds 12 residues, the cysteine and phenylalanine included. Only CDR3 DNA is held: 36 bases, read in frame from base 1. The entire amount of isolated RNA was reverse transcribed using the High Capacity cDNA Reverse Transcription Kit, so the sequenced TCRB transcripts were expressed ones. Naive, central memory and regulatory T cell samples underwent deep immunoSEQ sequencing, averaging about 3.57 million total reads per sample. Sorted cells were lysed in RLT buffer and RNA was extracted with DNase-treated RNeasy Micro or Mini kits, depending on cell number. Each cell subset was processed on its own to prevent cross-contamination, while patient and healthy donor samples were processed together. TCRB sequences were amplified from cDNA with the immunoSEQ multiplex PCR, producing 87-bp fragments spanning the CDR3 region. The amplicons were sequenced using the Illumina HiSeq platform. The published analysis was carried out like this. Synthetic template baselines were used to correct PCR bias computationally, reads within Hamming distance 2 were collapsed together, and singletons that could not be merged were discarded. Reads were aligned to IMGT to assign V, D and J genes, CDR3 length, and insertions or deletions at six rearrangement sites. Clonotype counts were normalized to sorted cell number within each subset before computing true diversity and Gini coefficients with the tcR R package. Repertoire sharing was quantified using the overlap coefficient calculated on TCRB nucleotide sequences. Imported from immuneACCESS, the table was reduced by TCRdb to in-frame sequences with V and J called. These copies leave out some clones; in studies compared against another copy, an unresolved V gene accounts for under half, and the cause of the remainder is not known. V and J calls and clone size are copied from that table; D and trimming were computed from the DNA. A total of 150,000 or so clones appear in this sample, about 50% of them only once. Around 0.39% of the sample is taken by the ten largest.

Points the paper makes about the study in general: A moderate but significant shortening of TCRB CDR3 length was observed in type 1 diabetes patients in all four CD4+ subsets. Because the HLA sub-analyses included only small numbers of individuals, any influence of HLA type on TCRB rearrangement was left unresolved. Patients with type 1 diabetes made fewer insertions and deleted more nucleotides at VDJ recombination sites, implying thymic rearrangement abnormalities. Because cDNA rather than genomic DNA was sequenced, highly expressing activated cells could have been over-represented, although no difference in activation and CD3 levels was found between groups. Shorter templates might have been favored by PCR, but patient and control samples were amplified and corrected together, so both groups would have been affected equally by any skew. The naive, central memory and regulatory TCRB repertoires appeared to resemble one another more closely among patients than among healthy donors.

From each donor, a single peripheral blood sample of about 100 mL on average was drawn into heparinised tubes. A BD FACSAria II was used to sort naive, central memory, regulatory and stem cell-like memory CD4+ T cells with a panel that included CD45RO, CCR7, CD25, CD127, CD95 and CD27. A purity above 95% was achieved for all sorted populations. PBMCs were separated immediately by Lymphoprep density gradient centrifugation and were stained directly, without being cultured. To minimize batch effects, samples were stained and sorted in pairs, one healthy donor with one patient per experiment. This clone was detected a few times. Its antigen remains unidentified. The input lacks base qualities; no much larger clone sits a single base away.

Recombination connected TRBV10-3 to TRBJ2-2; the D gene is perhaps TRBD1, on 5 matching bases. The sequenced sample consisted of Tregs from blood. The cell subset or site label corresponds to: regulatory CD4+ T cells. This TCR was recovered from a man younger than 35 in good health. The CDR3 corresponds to CAISPGTGELFF. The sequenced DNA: TGTGCCATCAGTCCAGGGACCGGGGAGCTGTTTTTT.